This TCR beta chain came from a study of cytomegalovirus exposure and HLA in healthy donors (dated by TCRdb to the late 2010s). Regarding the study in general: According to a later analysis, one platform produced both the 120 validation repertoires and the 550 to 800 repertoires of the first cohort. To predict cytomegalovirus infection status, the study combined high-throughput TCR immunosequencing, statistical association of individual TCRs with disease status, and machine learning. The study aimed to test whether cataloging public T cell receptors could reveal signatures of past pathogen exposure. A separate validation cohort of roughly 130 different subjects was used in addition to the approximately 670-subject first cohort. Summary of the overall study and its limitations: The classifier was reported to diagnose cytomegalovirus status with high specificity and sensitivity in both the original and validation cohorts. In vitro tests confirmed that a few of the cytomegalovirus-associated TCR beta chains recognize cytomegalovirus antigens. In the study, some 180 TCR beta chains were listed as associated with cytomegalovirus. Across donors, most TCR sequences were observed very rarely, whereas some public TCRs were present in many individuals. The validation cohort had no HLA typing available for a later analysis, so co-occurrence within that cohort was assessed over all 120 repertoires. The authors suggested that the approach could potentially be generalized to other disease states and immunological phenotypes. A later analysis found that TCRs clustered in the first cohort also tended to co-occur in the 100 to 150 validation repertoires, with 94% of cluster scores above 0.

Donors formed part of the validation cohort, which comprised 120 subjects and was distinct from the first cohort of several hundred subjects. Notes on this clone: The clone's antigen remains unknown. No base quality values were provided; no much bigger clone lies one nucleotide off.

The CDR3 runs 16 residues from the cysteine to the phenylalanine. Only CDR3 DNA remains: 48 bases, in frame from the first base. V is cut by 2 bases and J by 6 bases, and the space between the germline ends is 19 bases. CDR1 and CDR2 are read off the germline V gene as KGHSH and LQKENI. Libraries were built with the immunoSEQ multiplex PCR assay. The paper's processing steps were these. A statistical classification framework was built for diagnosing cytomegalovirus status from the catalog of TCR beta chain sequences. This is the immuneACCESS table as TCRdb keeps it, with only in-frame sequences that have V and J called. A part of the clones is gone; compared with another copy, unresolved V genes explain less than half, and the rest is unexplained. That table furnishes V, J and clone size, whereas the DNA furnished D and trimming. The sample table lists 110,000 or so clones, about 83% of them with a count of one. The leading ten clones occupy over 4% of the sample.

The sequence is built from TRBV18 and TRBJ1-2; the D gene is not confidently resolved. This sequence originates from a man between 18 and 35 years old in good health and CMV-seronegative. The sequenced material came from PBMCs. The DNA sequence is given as TGTGCCAGCTCACCATTATCGGTATTTAATCGAGATGGCTACACCTTC. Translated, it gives CASSPLSVFNRDGYTF.